This passage covers 8 T cell receptor beta chains from one sample sequenced in a study of blood T cell repertoires in COVID-19. The method was immunoSEQ multiplex PCR; TCRdb's version includes in-frame clones alone and lacks a portion of them. The sample lists a few hundred thousand clones, roughly four fifths occurring once. Input material: PBMCs or T cells enriched from blood (not recorded which). These receptors originate from a woman aged 45-60 years who had recovered from COVID-19.

The CDR3 DNA sequence: TGTGCCTGGAGTGTACCTCAGGGGTATGGCTACACCTTC. This encodes CAWSVPQGYGYTF. V gene TRBV30 combines with J gene TRBJ1-2, with D perhaps TRBD1 (6 bases). The germline V and J ends were trimmed by 0 bases and 5 bases, with 10 bases remaining between them. Per germline, CDR1 GTSNPN and CDR2 SVGIG (reference sequence). The CDR3 is made up of 13 amino acids.

V is TRBV7-2 and J is TRBJ1-2; the match to TRBD1 covers 9 bases. The CDR3 runs 14 residues. Germline V lookup: CDR1 SGHTA, CDR2 FQGNSA. V shed 4 bases and J 4 bases; nucleotides not matched to a gene: 4. The DNA of the CDR3 is TGTGCCAGCAGCTACAGGGGGCGCGGCTATGGCTACACCTTC. It translates to CASSYRGRGYGYTF.

This clone has ten or more counts. CDR3 in amino acids: CASSKGADHGYTF. The CDR3 nucleotides are TGTGCCAGCTCGAAGGGGGCGGACCATGGCTACACCTTC. V and J are TRBV6-5 and TRBJ1-2, with 7 bases aligning to TRBD1. Per germline, CDR1 MNHEY and CDR2 SVGAGI. The CDR3 has 13 amino acids. V lost 8 bases and J lost 6; bases outside the gene matches: 9.

This clone has just one count. The V call is TRBV6-1, the J call TRBJ2-5; D remains ambiguous. This CDR3 is built from 14 residues. Germline CDR1 and CDR2: MNHNS and SASEGT. V shed 1 base and J shed 0 bases, with 6 bases lying between them. The CDR3 here is CASSEDSYQETQYF. The CDR3 DNA follows: TGTGCCAGCAGTGAAGACAGCTACCAAGAGACCCAGTACTTC.

The chain is built from TRBV11-3 and TRBJ2-5; 13 positions match TRBD2. The CDR3 runs to 17 residues. V was pared by 5 bases and J by 3 bases, with 9 bases of the junction left unmatched. Germline assignment: CDR1 SGHNT and CDR2 YENEEA. The CDR3 loop reads CASSTGLAGVTKETQYF. The DNA for the CDR3 is TGTGCCAGCAGCACCGGACTAGCGGGGGTTACAAAAGAGACCCAGTACTTC.

This clone was recorded once. The chain employs TRBV27 and TRBJ1-1, with TRBD1 as a possible D gene (6 bases). The CDR3 has 16 residues. V dropped 8 bases and J dropped 0 bases, with 19 bases sitting between them. From germline, CDR1 is MNHEY and CDR2 SMNVEV (reference sequence). CDR3 DNA: TGTGCCAGCGGCGCGGGTGCAGGGGTATTGAACACTGAAGCTTTCTTT. Its translation is CASGAGAGVLNTEAFF.

The chain recombines TRBV3-1 (or the pseudogene TRBV3-2) with TRBJ2-2, with 9 bases that match TRBD1. The CDR3 covers 16 residues. Trimming at V came to 2 bases and at J to 4 bases, leaving 5 bases not matched to a gene. Per the germline V gene, CDR1 is LGHDT and CDR2 is YNNKEL (reference sequence). CDR3 bases: TGTGCCAGCAGCCAAATACAGGGGGCAACCACCGGGGAGCTGTTTTTT. Translating gives CASSQIQGATTGELFF.

The chain combines TRBV27 with TRBJ1-2, with D hard to call. The V gene lost 3 bases and the J gene lost 0 bases, with 11 bases spanning the gap. The CDR3 contains 15 residues. The germline V gene encodes CDR1 MNHEY and CDR2 SMNVEV (reference sequence). The CDR3 sequence: CASSFRGVANYGYTF. The CDR3 DNA follows: TGTGCCAGCAGTTTCCGCGGGGTAGCTAACTATGGCTACACCTTC.